Included here is one T cell receptor beta chain sequence, with context. The antigen remains undetermined. The time point: after dendritic cell vaccination, including at tumor progression/relapse. The data originate from a study of glioma-infiltrating T cells after dendritic cell vaccination. Study at large: Dendritic cells derived from monocytes and pulsed with autologous tumor lysate formed the vaccine.

CDR1 KGHSH and CDR2 LQKENI come from the germline V gene. J gave up 7 bases and V 5 bases, and 7 bases lay outside the gene matches. The CDR3 consists of 13 residues. Study results and caveats: Survival was not directly related to TCR clonality in these patients.

Primers: 60 V beta forward and 13 J beta reverse. TCRdb's table, derived via immunoSEQ multiplex PCR, lists solely in-frame clones and lacks some. The repertoire holds roughly 88,000 clones, about 81% seen once, with roughly 2% in the top ten. The sample here was blood, taken after dendritic cell vaccination. The TCR sequence derives from a human donor with glioblastoma. This sequence joins TRBV18 and TRBJ1-1; 7 bases match TRBD1. The CDR3 region has the DNA TGTGCCAGCTCAGCCGGACAGGAGATTGAAGCTTTCTTT. The encoded protein is CASSAGQEIEAFF.